A selection of T cell receptor beta chains follows, all from one sample in a study of blood T cell repertoires in COVID-19. Clones were read by immunoSEQ multiplex PCR, and TCRdb kept only the in-frame ones, dropping some. This sample has 60,000 to 65,000 clones, with over 80% found just once. The material sequenced was peripheral blood. The receptor source for this set is a human donor with active COVID-19. The donor label of this sample is uncertain. CDR3s include the opening cysteine and the closing phenylalanine or tryptophan. Fields, in order: J gene, clone size, D gene, V gene, CDR3 protein, CDR3 DNA. D genes are given only for firm matches. Some rows mark clone size as missing; the rest say once, few, many or name a class of expanded clone.

j_call: TRBJ2-7; clone_size: NA; d_call: TRBD2; v_call: TRBV28; cdr3_aa: CASSPLSSGSSYEQYF; cdr3_nt: TGTGCCAGCAGTCCCCTAAGCAGCGGGAGCTCCTACGAGCAGTACTTC
j_call: TRBJ2-5; clone_size: NA; d_call: NA; v_call: TRBV6-2/TRBV6-3; cdr3_aa: CASSSRGNQETQYF; cdr3_nt: TGTGCCAGCAGTTCTAGGGGGAACCAAGAGACCCAGTACTTC
j_call: TRBJ2-7; clone_size: NA; d_call: NA; v_call: TRBV11-2; cdr3_aa: CASSHYEQYF; cdr3_nt: TGTGCCAGCAGTCATTACGAGCAGTACTTC
j_call: TRBJ2-3; clone_size: NA; d_call: TRBD2; v_call: TRBV9; cdr3_aa: CASSVDPAGGPVDTQYF; cdr3_nt: TGTGCCAGCAGCGTAGATCCAGCGGGGGGGCCCGTAGATACGCAGTATTTT
j_call: TRBJ2-3; clone_size: few; d_call: NA; v_call: TRBV27; cdr3_aa: CASSFLAGSTDTQYF; cdr3_nt: TGTGCCAGCAGTTTTCTGGCGGGGAGCACAGATACGCAGTATTTT
j_call: TRBJ1-2; clone_size: NA; d_call: TRBD1; v_call: TRBV5-1; cdr3_aa: CASSAGQGGGYTF; cdr3_nt: TGCGCCAGCAGCGCGGGACAGGGTGGTGGCTACACCTTC
j_call: TRBJ2-1; clone_size: NA; d_call: TRBD2; v_call: TRBV11-1; cdr3_aa: CASSLGGREAYNEQFF; cdr3_nt: TGTGCCAGCAGCTTAGGCGGGAGGGAGGCCTACAATGAGCAGTTCTTC
j_call: TRBJ1-2; clone_size: NA; d_call: NA; v_call: TRBV11-2; cdr3_aa: CASSLPTSGSGGYTF; cdr3_nt: TGTGCCAGCAGCCTACCTACGTCAGGTTCCGGAGGCTACACCTTC
j_call: TRBJ2-5; clone_size: once; d_call: TRBD2; v_call: TRBV4-2; cdr3_aa: CASSLGAASGGKETQYF; cdr3_nt: TGTGCCAGCAGCCTGGGGGCGGCTAGCGGGGGGAAAGAGACCCAGTACTTC
j_call: TRBJ1-2; clone_size: NA; d_call: NA; v_call: TRBV5-1; cdr3_aa: CASSSPGNAGYTF; cdr3_nt: TGCGCCAGCAGCTCACCCGGGAACGCGGGCTACACCTTC
j_call: TRBJ1-1; clone_size: NA; d_call: TRBD1; v_call: TRBV6-5; cdr3_aa: CASSSPGGGSTEAFF; cdr3_nt: TGTGCCAGCAGTTCCCCAGGAGGGGGCTCAACTGAAGCTTTCTTT
j_call: TRBJ1-1; clone_size: NA; d_call: NA; v_call: TRBV5-5; cdr3_aa: CASSLATVMNTEAFF; cdr3_nt: TGTGCCAGCAGCTTGGCGACAGTTATGAACACTGAAGCTTTCTTT
j_call: TRBJ2-1; clone_size: NA; d_call: TRBD1; v_call: TRBV5-1; cdr3_aa: CASTNAPGQGSSYNEQFF; cdr3_nt: TGCGCCAGTACAAACGCCCCCGGACAGGGGAGCTCCTACAATGAGCAGTTCTTC
j_call: TRBJ1-5; clone_size: NA; d_call: NA; v_call: TRBV28; cdr3_aa: CASSLLGVNQPQHF; cdr3_nt: TGTGCCAGCAGTTTATTAGGGGTCAATCAGCCCCAGCATTTT
j_call: TRBJ2-7; clone_size: NA; d_call: TRBD2; v_call: TRBV24-1; cdr3_aa: CATSGGLGPYEQYF; cdr3_nt: TGTGCCACCAGTGGGGGACTAGGGCCCTACGAGCAGTACTTC
j_call: TRBJ2-1; clone_size: NA; d_call: TRBD2; v_call: TRBV7-3; cdr3_aa: CASSLAGGRGEQFF; cdr3_nt: TGTGCCAGCAGCCTAGCGGGGGGGCGAGGTGAGCAGTTCTTC
j_call: TRBJ1-2; clone_size: NA; d_call: NA; v_call: TRBV28; cdr3_aa: CASSYRDWDYGYTF; cdr3_nt: TGTGCCAGCAGCTACCGGGACTGGGATTATGGCTACACCTTC
j_call: TRBJ1-5; clone_size: NA; d_call: NA; v_call: TRBV19; cdr3_aa: CASSRGRPQPQHF; cdr3_nt: TGTGCCAGTAGTAGGGGGCGACCTCAGCCCCAGCATTTT